Each of the 18 T cell receptor beta chains below was sequenced from the same sample in a study of blood T cell repertoires in COVID-19. Here immunoSEQ multiplex PCR was the method, and the copy in TCRdb shows in-frame clones only, minus some. In the table there are under 150,000 clones, about three quarters of which are singletons. The material sequenced was PBMCs or T cells enriched from blood (not recorded which). The receptors here all came from a woman aged 45-65 years who had recovered from COVID-19.

This clone was seen more than once but under ten times. This CDR3 is CASSYGTGLTNEKLFF. In DNA, the CDR3 is TGTGCCAGCAGTTACGGGACAGGGTTGACTAATGAAAAACTGTTTTTT. The rearrangement links TRBV6-5 to TRBJ1-4; 9 bases line up with TRBD1. CDR1 is MNHEY and CDR2 is SVGAGI in the germline V gene. The V and J ends lost 2 bases and 2 bases, in that order; junction bases with no gene match: 3. There are 16 residues in the CDR3.

This clone came up once. This chain uses TRBV7-3 with TRBJ1-2; D perhaps matches TRBD1 (6 bases). There are 15 residues in the CDR3. Looked up from germline, CDR1 is SGHTA and CDR2 is FQGTGA. Trimming took 5 bases from V and 5 from J, leaving 18 bases between them. CDR3 amino acids: CASSPRSGTGYGYTF. As DNA, the CDR3 is TGTGCCAGCAGCCCCCGGTCAGGCACAGGGTATGGCTACACCTTC.

The chain carries TRBV4-1 and TRBJ2-2, with 7 nucleotides matching TRBD1. This CDR3 is 18 amino acids long. Trimming took 1 base from V and 7 from J; bases not matched to a gene: 15. The germline CDR1 and CDR2 sequences are MGHRA and YSYEKL. The CDR3 coding sequence is TGCGCCAGCAGCCAAGGCAACCGACATACGACAGGGTTCGGGGAGCTGTTTTTT. Amino acids: CASSQGNRHTTGFGELFF.

This clone was detected a few times. The chain has TRBV9 and TRBJ1-1, with TRBD1 matching 8 bases. This CDR3 comprises 14 residues. J gave up 6 bases and V 3 bases, and 7 bases lay outside the gene matches. CDR1 and CDR2 from the germline V gene are SGDLS and YYNGEE. CDR3 sequence (DNA): TGTGCCAGCAGCGCGACAGGGGTGGGTGCTGAAGCTTTCTTT. Amino acids: CASSATGVGAEAFF.

This clone was seen a handful of times. The rearrangement joins TRBV27 to TRBJ2-3; TRBD2 aligns across 11 bases. With 3 bases clipped from V and 7 bases from J, the junction kept 3 bases outside the gene matches. Germline V lookup: CDR1 MNHEY, CDR2 SMNVEV (reference sequence). The CDR3 is 14 amino acids. DNA for the CDR3: TGTGCCAGCAGTTTTACTAGCGGGAGACATACGCAGTATTTT. Encoded protein: CASSFTSGRHTQYF.

This chain links TRBV4-1 with TRBJ2-3, with D unresolved. Germline lookup yields CDR1 MGHRA and CDR2 YSYEKL. The CDR3 covers 16 residues. V lost 1 base, J lost 6 bases, and 17 bases lay in between. The CDR3, as DNA: TGCGCCAGCAGCCAAGGCGGTGTTATAACTGGGGATACGCAGTATTTT. It specifies CASSQGGVITGDTQYF.

V usage is TRBV6-5 and J usage is TRBJ1-1, with D possibly being TRBD1 (5 bases). The CDR3 is 16 residues long. Germline V lookup: CDR1 MNHEY, CDR2 SVGAGI. Trimming left V 4 bases short and J 0 bases short, with 15 bases between. CDR3 coding DNA: TGTGCCAGCAGTTCCGACAGACAGTACATGAACACTGAAGCTTTCTTT. It encodes CASSSDRQYMNTEAFF.

The rearrangement joins TRBV5-1 to TRBJ1-1; the D gene is possibly TRBD1 (5 bases). Germline V gene data show CDR1 as SGHRS and CDR2 as YFSETQ. Trimming stripped 6 bases from V and 0 bases from J, with 12 bases between. This CDR3 spans 14 amino acids. The CDR3 reads CASTRLDMNTEAFF. For the CDR3, the DNA is TGCGCCAGCACTCGCCTGGACATGAACACTGAAGCTTTCTTT.

Only one count was recorded for this clone. CDR3 coding DNA: TGTGCCAGCAGCTTGGACCCGAGCAGCAATCAGCCCCAGCATTTT. It codes for CASSLDPSSNQPQHF. The chain has TRBV5-4 and TRBJ1-5; D gene unclear. Looked up from germline, CDR1 is SGHNT and CDR2 is YYREEE (reference sequence). V dropped 0 bases and J dropped 1 base, with 8 bases sitting between them. The CDR3 contains 15 residues.

This clone was seen more than once but under ten times. The chain has TRBV6-1 and TRBJ1-5, with 8 bases that match TRBD1. V dropped 2 bases and J dropped 5; count of bases not matched to a gene: 2. This CDR3 spans 14 amino acids. Germline assignment: CDR1 MNHNS and CDR2 SASEGT. CDR3 protein: CASSEQGAYQPQHF. CDR3 DNA sequence: TGTGCCAGCAGTGAACAGGGGGCCTATCAGCCCCAGCATTTT.

The J gene is TRBJ2-7, the V gene TRBV10-1; 16 positions match TRBD2. The V gene's germline CDR1 is WNHNN and CDR2 SYGVQD (reference sequence). After removal of 2 bases from V and 4 bases from J, the junction contained 5 bases not matched to a gene. This CDR3 is built from 17 residues. The CDR3 nucleotides are TGCGCCAGCAGTGAGGCGGGACTAGCGGGAGGGCATTACGAGCAGTACTTC. Translation gives CASSEAGLAGGHYEQYF.

The chain couples TRBV4-1 to TRBJ1-6; D is undetermined. This CDR3 comprises 13 residues. The germline gives CDR1 MGHRA, CDR2 YSYEKL. V dropped 5 bases and J dropped 5 bases, with 7 bases sitting between them. This chain's CDR3 is CASSGDHNSPLHF. The CDR3 region has the DNA TGCGCCAGCAGCGGAGACCATAATTCACCCCTCCACTTT.

The CDR3 sequence is CASSSQGAGYGYTF. The CDR3 DNA reads TGTGCCAGCAGTTCCCAGGGGGCTGGATATGGCTACACCTTC. The rearrangement links TRBV6-5 to TRBJ1-2, with 8 bases identical to TRBD1. This CDR3 has 14 amino acids. Germline V lookup: CDR1 MNHEY, CDR2 SVGAGI. J gave up 5 bases and V 4 bases, and 6 bases lay outside the gene matches.

This clone appeared once. This sequence joins TRBV5-4 and TRBJ2-2; 8 bases line up with TRBD1. The germline gives CDR1 SGHNT, CDR2 YYREEE (reference sequence). J was trimmed by 5 bases and V by 4 bases; bases with no gene match: 10. The length of the CDR3 is 16 residues. The CDR3 sequence is CASSPSTGVRTGELFF. The DNA of the CDR3 is TGTGCCAGCAGCCCCTCGACAGGGGTGAGGACCGGGGAGCTGTTTTTT.

This clone was observed a few times. In DNA form, the CDR3 reads TGTGCCAGCAGTCCTCCGGGTGTACGCTCTCGTTCACCCCTCCACTTT. As protein: CASSPPGVRSRSPLHF. This chain joins TRBV6-6 and TRBJ1-6; no definite D call. This CDR3 comprises 16 residues. The V gene's germline CDR1 is MNHNY and CDR2 SVGAGI (reference sequence). The V and J ends lost 5 bases and 9 bases respectively, with 20 bases between them.

The CDR3 nucleotides read TGTGCCAGCACCAAGATGTTAGCGGGGGGGCCGAATGAGCAGTTCTTC. Translated, it gives CASTKMLAGGPNEQFF. The gene calls are TRBV2 and TRBJ2-1, with TRBD2 matching 11 bases. Germline assignment: CDR1 SNHLY and CDR2 FYNNEI. With V trimmed by 7 bases and J by 7 bases, 12 bases remained unmatched. The CDR3 is 16 amino acids. The whole variable domain, remainder taken from reference TRBV2 and TRBJ2-1, is EPEVTQTPSHQVTQMGQEVILRCVPISNHLYFYWYRQILGQKVEFLVSFYNNEISEKSEIFDDQFSVERPDGSNFTLKIRSTKLEDSAMYFCASTKMLAGGPNEQFFGPGTRLTVL.

V is TRBV7-9 and J is TRBJ1-1, with 11 bases matching TRBD1. Germline V gene data show CDR1 as SEHNR and CDR2 as FQNEAQ (reference sequence). J lost 3 bases, V lost 1 base, and 4 bases had no gene match. The CDR3 has 16 residues. CDR3 protein: CASSLGTGGSDTEAFF. CDR3 DNA: TGTGCCAGCAGCTTAGGGACAGGGGGCTCGGACACTGAAGCTTTCTTT. The full variable domain, rest sourced from reference TRBV7-9 and TRBJ1-1, is DTGVSQNPRHKITKRGQNVTFRCDPISEHNRLYWYRQTLGQGPEFLTYFQNEAQLEKSRLLSDRFSAERPKGSFSTLEIQRTEQGDSAMYLCASSLGTGGSDTEAFFGQGTRLTVV.

The chain is built from TRBV11-3 and TRBJ2-2; 7 nucleotides agree with TRBD2. From germline, CDR1 is SGHNT and CDR2 YENEEA. V shed 5 bases, J shed 4 bases, and the junction held 10 bases outside the gene matches. The CDR3 length is 16 residues. The DNA of the CDR3 is TGTGCCAGCAGCCACCGCCGCGGGAGTGGCACCGGGGAGCTGTTTTTT. Translation: CASSHRRGSGTGELFF.